This TCR beta chain was retrieved from a study of blood T cell repertoires in COVID-19. Measured with immunoSEQ multiplex PCR; TCRdb has only the in-frame clones, and not every one. The profile shows about 90,000 clones, roughly 88% of them singletons. In the case of this clone: Distinct nucleotide sequences in the sample also encode this CDR3.

Trimming shortened V by 0 bases and J by 3 bases, and 4 bases separated the two germline ends. CDR3 length equals 12 residues. Germline CDR1 and CDR2: SGHRS and YFSETQ. The rearrangement uses TRBV5-1 and TRBJ2-7; no definite D call. The specimen sequenced was peripheral blood. The TCR comes from a woman older than 75 with active or convalescent COVID-19. The CDR3 protein is CASSLDNYEQYF. The CDR3 DNA is TGCGCCAGCAGCTTGGACAACTACGAGCAGTACTTC. The full variable domain, with the rest looked up from reference TRBV5-1 and TRBJ2-7, is KAGVTQTPRYLIKTRGQQVTLSCSPISGHRSVSWYQQTPGQGLQFLFEYFSETQRNKGNFPGRFSGRQFSNSRSEMNVSTLELGDSALYLCASSLDNYEQYFGPGTRLTVT.